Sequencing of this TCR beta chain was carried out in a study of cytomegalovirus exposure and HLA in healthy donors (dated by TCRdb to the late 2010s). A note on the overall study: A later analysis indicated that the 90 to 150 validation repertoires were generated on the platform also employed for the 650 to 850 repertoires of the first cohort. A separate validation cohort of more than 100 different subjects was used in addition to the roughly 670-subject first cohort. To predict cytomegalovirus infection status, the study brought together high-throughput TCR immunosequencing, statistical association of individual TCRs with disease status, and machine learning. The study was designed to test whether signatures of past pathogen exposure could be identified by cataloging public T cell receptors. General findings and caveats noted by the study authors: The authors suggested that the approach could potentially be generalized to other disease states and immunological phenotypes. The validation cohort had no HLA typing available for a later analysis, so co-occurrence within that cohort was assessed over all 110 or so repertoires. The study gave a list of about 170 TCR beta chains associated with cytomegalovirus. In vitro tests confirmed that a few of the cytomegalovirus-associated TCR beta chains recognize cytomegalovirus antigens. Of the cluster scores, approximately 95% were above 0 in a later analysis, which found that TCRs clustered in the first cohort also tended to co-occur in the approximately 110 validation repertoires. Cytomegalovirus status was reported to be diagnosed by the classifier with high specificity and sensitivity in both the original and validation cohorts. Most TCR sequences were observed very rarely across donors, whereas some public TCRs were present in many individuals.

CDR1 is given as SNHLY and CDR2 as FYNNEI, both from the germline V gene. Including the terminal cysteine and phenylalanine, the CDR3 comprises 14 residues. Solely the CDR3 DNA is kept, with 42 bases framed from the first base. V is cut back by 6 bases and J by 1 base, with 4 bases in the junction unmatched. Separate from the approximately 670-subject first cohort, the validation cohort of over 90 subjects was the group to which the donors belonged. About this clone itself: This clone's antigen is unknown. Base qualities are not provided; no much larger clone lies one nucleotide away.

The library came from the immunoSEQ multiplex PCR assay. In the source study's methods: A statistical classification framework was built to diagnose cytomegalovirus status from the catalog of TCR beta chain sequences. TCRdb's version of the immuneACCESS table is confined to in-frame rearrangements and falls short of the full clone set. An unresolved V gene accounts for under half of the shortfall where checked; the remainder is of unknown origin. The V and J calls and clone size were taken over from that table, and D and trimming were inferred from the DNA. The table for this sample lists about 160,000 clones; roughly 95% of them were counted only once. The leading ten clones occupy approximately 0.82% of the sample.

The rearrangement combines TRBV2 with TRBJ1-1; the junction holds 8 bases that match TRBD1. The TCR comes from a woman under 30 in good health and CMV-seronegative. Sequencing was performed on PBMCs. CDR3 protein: CASSIGQGNTEAFF. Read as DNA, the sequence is TGTGCCAGCAGCATCGGACAGGGGAACACTGAAGCTTTCTTT. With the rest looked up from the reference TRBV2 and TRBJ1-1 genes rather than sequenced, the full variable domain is EPEVTQTPSHQVTQMGQEVILRCVPISNHLYFYWYRQILGQKVEFLVSFYNNEISEKSEIFDDQFSVERPDGSNFTLKIRSTKLEDSAMYFCASSIGQGNTEAFFGQGTRLTVV.